This TCR beta chain was sequenced for a study of cytomegalovirus exposure and HLA in healthy donors. The length of the CDR3 is 14 residues. With 4 bases clipped from V and 0 bases from J, the junction kept 3 bases outside the gene matches. Germline values: CDR1 SGHRS, CDR2 YFSETQ. With regard to this clone: Its antigen remains unidentified.

Overall study results and limits: In a later analysis, TCR beta V- and J-gene trimming was associated with a missense DCLRE1C variant.

The PCR used 60 Vbeta and 13 Jbeta primers. The data were produced by immunoSEQ multiplex PCR, yet TCRdb's version contains in-frame clones alone and is incomplete. The sample lists 150,000 to 200,000 clones; less than 90% were seen once. The chain has TRBV5-1 and TRBJ2-7; TRBD1 agrees at 8 bases. This TCR was recovered from a boy between 10 and 17 years old in good health and CMV-seronegative. The source material was PBMCs. CDR3 bases: TGCGCCAGCAGCATGACAGGGGACTCCTACGAGCAGTACTTC. Translation gives CASSMTGDSYEQYF. Together with reference TRBV5-1 and TRBJ2-7, the CDR3 gives the full variable domain: KAGVTQTPRYLIKTRGQQVTLSCSPISGHRSVSWYQQTPGQGLQFLFEYFSETQRNKGNFPGRFSGRQFSNSRSEMNVSTLELGDSALYLCASSMTGDSYEQYFGPGTRLTVT.